The entry below describes one T cell receptor (beta chain). The sample belongs to a study of control samples from healthy donors and cancer patients. The CDR3 has 12 amino acids. The germline gives CDR1 LGHDT, CDR2 YNNKEL (reference sequence). V was clipped by 7 bases and J by 1 base, with 7 bases between them. Clones were sequenced by immunoSEQ multiplex PCR, and TCRdb holds only the in-frame ones, with some missing. The sample has about 220,000 clones, roughly 94% seen once; the top ten hold 1.5%. The rearrangement joins TRBV3-1 (or the pseudogene TRBV3-2) to TRBJ1-1, with D hard to call. This TCR was sampled from a man aged 50 to 60 in good health. Sequenced material: blood. CDR3 nucleotides: TGTGCCAGCACCAGGCGGAACACTGAAGCTTTCTTT. It encodes CASTRRNTEAFF.